This T cell receptor (beta chain) was sequenced for a study of circulating CD8 cells and anti-PD-1 response in melanoma. Live CD3+CD8+TCRalphabeta+ cells were sorted into four subsets by PD-1 and/or TIGIT. CDR3 length equals 15 residues. CDR1 and CDR2 from the germline V gene are MDHEN and SYDVKM. Trimming shortened V by 6 bases and J by 10 bases, and 22 bases separated the two germline ends. With respect to this clonotype: This likely stems from a read error, as it lies one base from a far larger clone.

The QIAseq Immune Repertoire TCR panel built the libraries from around 15 ng of total RNA. TCRdb fed the reads into MiXCR, producing one record per CDR3 protein. The sample has 350 to 550 distinct CDR3 sequences, roughly a tenth seen once; the top ten hold about 38%. This TCR derives from a human donor with melanoma. The sequencing here drew on CD8+ T cells from PBMCs, taken at baseline or after one month of anti-PD-1 therapy (not recorded which). The rearrangement links TRBV28 to TRBJ2-1; D perhaps matches TRBD2 (6 bases). The CDR3, as DNA: TGTGCCAGCAGCCAGGTAGCGGATTCCTCCTACGAGCAGTTCTTC. Its translation: CASSQVADSSYEQFF.